This T cell receptor (beta chain) was identified in a study of T cells in Graves' hyperthyroidism and ophthalmopathy. Study background: Peripheral blood was drawn at first diagnosis, prior to all treatment. The study's findings and limits: Ophthalmopathy and stable hyperthyroidism were told apart by a 13 V-J model. The model made its ophthalmopathy prediction, and onset followed a median roughly 6.5 months later.

The CDR3 has 16 amino acids. With 0 bases removed from V and 4 bases from J, the gap between germline ends came to 15 bases. The germline gives CDR1 MNHEY, CDR2 SVGEGT. Clinical symptoms, serum thyroxine, TRAb, thyroid ultrasound and orbital computed tomography established diagnosis. This clonotype came up many times. The antigen is not known. It was RNA transcripts that yielded the amplified TCR beta CDR3 regions. An initial round of RT-PCR targeting the TCR CDR3 relied on the HTBI primer set. One entry per CDR3 protein results from TCRdb running MiXCR on the multiplex PCR reads. The sample lists 400,000 to 550,000 distinct CDR3 sequences; approximately 15% were seen once.

V gene TRBV6-2 or TRBV6-3 combines with J gene TRBJ1-2; no definite D call. Material: blood. The sequence derives from a woman aged 18-29 years with Graves' hyperthyroidism. Written as DNA, the CDR3 is TGTGCCAGCAGTTACTCTGTTACAGCTCGAGGCTATGGCTACACCTTC. It codes for CASSYSVTARGYGYTF.